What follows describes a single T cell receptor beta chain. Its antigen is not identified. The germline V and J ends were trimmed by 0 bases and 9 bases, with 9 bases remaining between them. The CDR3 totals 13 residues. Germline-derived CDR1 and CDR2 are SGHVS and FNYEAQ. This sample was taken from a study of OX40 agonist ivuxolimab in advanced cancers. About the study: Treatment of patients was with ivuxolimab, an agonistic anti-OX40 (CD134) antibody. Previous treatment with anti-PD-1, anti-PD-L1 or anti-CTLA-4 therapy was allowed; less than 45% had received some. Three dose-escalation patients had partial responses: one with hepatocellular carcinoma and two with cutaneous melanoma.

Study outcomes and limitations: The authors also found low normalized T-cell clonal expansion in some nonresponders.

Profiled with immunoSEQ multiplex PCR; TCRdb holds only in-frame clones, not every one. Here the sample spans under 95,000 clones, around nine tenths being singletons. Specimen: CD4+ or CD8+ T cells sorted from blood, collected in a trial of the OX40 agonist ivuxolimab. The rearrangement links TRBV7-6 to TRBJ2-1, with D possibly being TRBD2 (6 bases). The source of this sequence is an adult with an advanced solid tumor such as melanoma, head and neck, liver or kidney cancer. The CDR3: CASSLAGGGEQFF. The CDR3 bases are TGTGCCAGCAGCTTAGCGGGGGGAGGTGAGCAGTTCTTC.